These T cell receptor beta chains were read from a single sample in a study of blood T cell repertoires in COVID-19. TCRdb's copy holds only in-frame clones and misses some; the assay was immunoSEQ multiplex PCR. This table holds under 300,000 clones, more than 75% found once. Sequencing was done on a sample of PBMCs or T cells enriched from blood (not recorded which). These receptors came from a man aged 18 to 35 who had recovered from COVID-19. CDR3s leave out the opening cysteine and the closing phenylalanine or tryptophan. D genes are given only for firm matches.

d_call j_call v_call cdr3_aa
TRBD2 TRBJ2-5 TRBV2 ASRRLAGRAETQY
- TRBJ1-2 TRBV28 ASNQGPRGYT
TRBD1 TRBJ1-1 TRBV5-6 ASSFTGGTEAF
- TRBJ2-1 TRBV30 ALGPGLYNEQF
- TRBJ1-3 TRBV18 ASSPLTRTSGNTIY
- TRBJ1-1 TRBV12-2 ASRWLTRTGLRSTEAF
- TRBJ1-6 TRBV19 ASSERPRFSPLH
- TRBJ1-2 TRBV19 ASSPQAENYGYT
TRBD2 TRBJ2-3 TRBV5-1 ASSSGLATDTQY
- TRBJ2-5 TRBV9 ASSHAAGGDRQETQY
- TRBJ1-2 TRBV28 ASSFINYGYT
- TRBJ2-1 TRBV10-1 ASSEPTGRNSYNEQF
TRBD2 TRBJ2-5 TRBV7-9 ASTQRGYQETQY
- TRBJ1-3 TRBV3-1/TRBV3-2 ASSQNGPGLGNTIY
TRBD1 TRBJ2-3 TRBV6-5 ASRRQGGRDTQY
- TRBJ2-7 TRBV11-3 ASSLWGEESYEQY
TRBD1 TRBJ2-1 TRBV3-1/TRBV3-2 ASSQDGDRGPYNEQF
- TRBJ1-5 TRBV2 ASSDPTGRNQPQH
- TRBJ1-4 TRBV30 ARGRSNEKLF
TRBD2 TRBJ2-2 TRBV9 ASSGRDYNTGELF
TRBD2 TRBJ2-1 TRBV10-2 ASSEAAGTSGANEQF
TRBD1 TRBJ1-4 TRBV18 ASSEDRVKLF
TRBD2 TRBJ2-1 TRBV24-1 ATRGLAGGPDEQF
TRBD1 TRBJ2-1 TRBV6-4 ASSDSTPGQGANEQF
TRBD2 TRBJ2-1 TRBV19 ASSIFSGNSYNEQF
TRBD1 TRBJ1-4 TRBV18 ASSPRGQGGEKLF
- TRBJ2-7 TRBV19 ASSIIGGPTYEQY
- TRBJ1-2 TRBV6-4 ASSEGASNYGYT
TRBD1 TRBJ1-1 TRBV28 ASSPTGGTEAF
- TRBJ2-1 TRBV10-1 ASSEWRYNEQF
- TRBJ2-7 TRBV2 ASSVTYEQY